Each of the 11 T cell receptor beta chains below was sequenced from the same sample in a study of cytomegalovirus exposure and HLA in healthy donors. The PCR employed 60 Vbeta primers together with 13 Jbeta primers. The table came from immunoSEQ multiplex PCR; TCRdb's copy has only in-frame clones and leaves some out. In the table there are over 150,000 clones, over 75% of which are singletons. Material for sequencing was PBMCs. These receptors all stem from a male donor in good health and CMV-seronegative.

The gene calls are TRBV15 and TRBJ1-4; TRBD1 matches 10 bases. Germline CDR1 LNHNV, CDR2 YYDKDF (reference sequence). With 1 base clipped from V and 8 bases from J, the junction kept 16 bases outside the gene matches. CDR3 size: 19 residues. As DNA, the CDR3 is TGTGCCACCAGCAGAGCCACTTCCGGGACAGGGGTAGGGCACGAAAAACTGTTTTTT. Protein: CATSRATSGTGVGHEKLFF.

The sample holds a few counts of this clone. For the CDR3, the DNA is TGCAGCGGTGGAACTCGTAAGGGGGTTTGGGACACTGAAGCTTTCTTT. It specifies CSGGTRKGVWDTEAFF. The chain employs TRBV29-1 and TRBJ1-1, with D maybe TRBD1 (6 bases). The V gene's germline CDR1 is SQVTM and CDR2 ANQGSEA. The V end lost 7 bases, the J end lost 3 bases, and 24 bases lay between the germline ends. CDR3 length: 16 residues.

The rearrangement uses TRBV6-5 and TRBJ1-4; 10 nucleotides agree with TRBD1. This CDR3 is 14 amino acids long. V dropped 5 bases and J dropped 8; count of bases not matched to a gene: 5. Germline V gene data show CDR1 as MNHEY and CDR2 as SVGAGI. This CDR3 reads CASSTDRGQEKLFF. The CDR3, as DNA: TGTGCCAGCAGTACCGACAGGGGGCAAGAAAAACTGTTTTTT.

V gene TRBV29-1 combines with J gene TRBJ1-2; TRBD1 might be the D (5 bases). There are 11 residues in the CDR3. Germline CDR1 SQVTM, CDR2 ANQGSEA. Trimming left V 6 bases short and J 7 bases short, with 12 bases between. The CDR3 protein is CSVLRGGGYTF. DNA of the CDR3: TGCAGCGTACTCCGGGGGGGTGGCTACACCTTC.

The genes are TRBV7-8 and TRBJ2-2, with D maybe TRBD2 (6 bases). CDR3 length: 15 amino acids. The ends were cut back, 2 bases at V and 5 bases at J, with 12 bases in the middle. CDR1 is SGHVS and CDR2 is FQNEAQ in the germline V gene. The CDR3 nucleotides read TGTGCCAGCAGCTTATCGGGGGTGGGGACCGGGGAGCTGTTTTTT. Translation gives CASSLSGVGTGELFF.

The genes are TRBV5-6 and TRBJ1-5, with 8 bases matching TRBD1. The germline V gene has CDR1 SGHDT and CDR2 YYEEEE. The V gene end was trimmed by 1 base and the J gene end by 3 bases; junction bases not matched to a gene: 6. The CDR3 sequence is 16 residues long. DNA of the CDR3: TGTGCCAGCAGCTTGAGGGCAGGGGGCGACAATCAGCCCCAGCATTTT. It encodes CASSLRAGGDNQPQHF.

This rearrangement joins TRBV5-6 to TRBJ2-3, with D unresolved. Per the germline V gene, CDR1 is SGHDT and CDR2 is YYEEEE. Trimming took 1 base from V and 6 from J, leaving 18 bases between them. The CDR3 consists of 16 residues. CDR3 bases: TGTGCCAGCAGCTTGTACCGGCAGGATAAGCTCGATACGCAGTATTTT. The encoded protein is CASSLYRQDKLDTQYF.

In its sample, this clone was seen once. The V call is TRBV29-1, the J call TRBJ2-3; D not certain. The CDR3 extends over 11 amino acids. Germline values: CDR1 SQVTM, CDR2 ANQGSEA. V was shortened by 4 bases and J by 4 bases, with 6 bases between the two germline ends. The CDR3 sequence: CSVGVSDTQYF. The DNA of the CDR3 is TGCAGCGTTGGAGTATCAGATACGCAGTATTTT.

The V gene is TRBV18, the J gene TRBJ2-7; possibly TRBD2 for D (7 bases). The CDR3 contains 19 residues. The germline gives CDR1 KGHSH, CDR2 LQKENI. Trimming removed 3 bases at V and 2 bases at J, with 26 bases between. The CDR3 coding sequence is TGTGCCAGCTCACCTGGCTCCGGGGGGCGGCCCCCCGGAACCTACGAGCAGTACTTC. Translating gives CASSPGSGGRPPGTYEQYF.

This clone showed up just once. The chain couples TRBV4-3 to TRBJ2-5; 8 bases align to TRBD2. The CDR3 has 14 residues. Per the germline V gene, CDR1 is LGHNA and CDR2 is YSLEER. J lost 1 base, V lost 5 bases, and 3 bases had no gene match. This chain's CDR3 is CASSTGTSQETQYF. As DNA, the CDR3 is TGCGCCAGCAGCACAGGGACTAGCCAAGAGACCCAGTACTTC.

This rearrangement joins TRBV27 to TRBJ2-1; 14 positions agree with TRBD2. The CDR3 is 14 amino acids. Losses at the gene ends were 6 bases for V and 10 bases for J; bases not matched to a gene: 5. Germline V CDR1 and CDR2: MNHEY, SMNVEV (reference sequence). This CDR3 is CASRKTSGGEEQFF. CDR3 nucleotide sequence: TGTGCCAGCAGAAAGACTAGCGGGGGGGAGGAGCAGTTCTTC.